Presented here are 5 T cell receptor beta chains from one specimen sequenced in a study of human T cells and chemical hapten exposure. Each cDNA molecule in the library carried unique molecular identifiers. TCRdb reanalysed the reads using MiXCR and keeps one entry per CDR3 protein. Of around 990 distinct CDR3 sequences detected, about 50% appear once; the ten largest clones hold 5.9%. Stated treatment: therapeutic diphenylcyclopropenone sensitization with weekly scalp DPC. The specimen was whole blood, collected before DPC sensitization or 2, 6, or about 24 weeks after (not recorded which). Source of these receptors: an adult with alopecia areata. Some clones in this sample may be carry-over from other donors' samples. This table probably holds off-target reads from a library built for another chain.

This clonotype was counted a few times. The V call is TRBV15, the J call TRBJ2-7; 9 bases match TRBD1. V lost 3 bases and J lost 5; bases outside the gene matches: 2. CDR1 and CDR2 from the germline V gene are LNHNV and YYDKDF (reference sequence). This CDR3 has 13 amino acids. The CDR3 region has the DNA TGTGCCACCAGCAGGGGACAGGGAGACGAGCAGTACTTC. The encoded protein is CATSRGQGDEQYF.

The chain has TRBV5-1 and TRBJ2-5; the match to TRBD1 covers 7 bases. Unmatched junction bases numbered 6, after V lost 4 bases and J lost 3 bases. Germline V lookup: CDR1 SGHRS, CDR2 YFSETQ. This CDR3 contains 14 residues. CDR3 in DNA: TGCGCCAGCAGCCACGGGACAGTCAAAGAGACCCAGTACTTC. Translated, it gives CASSHGTVKETQYF.

This clonotype has just one count. The chain combines TRBV29-1 with TRBJ2-5; unclear D gene. The CDR3 is made up of 10 amino acids. V lost 7 bases and J 5 bases, leaving 8 bases between the germline ends. CDR1 is SQVTM, CDR2 ANQGSEA, per germline. CDR3 bases: TGCAGCGGGAGCAGGGAGACCCAGTACTTC. This gives the protein CSGSRETQYF.

The chain joins TRBV3-1 to TRBJ1-2; D is ambiguous. This CDR3 is 12 amino acids long. CDR1 is LGHDT, CDR2 YNNKEL, per germline (reference sequence). With 6 bases removed from V and 12 bases from J, the gap between germline ends came to 17 bases. This CDR3 is CASRGSASQHTF. CDR3 coding DNA: TGTGCCAGCAGGGGGAGCGCCTCTCAGCACACCTTC.

This clonotype was found a few times. The chain joins TRBV5-6 to TRBJ1-6; D gene ambiguous. This CDR3 is built from 14 residues. The V and J ends lost 4 bases and 7 bases respectively, with 12 bases between them. The germline V gene has CDR1 SGHDT and CDR2 YYEEEE. CDR3 protein: CASSRGRRNSPLHF. CDR3 bases: TGTGCCAGCAGCCGAGGGCGACGAAATTCACCCCTCCACTTT.